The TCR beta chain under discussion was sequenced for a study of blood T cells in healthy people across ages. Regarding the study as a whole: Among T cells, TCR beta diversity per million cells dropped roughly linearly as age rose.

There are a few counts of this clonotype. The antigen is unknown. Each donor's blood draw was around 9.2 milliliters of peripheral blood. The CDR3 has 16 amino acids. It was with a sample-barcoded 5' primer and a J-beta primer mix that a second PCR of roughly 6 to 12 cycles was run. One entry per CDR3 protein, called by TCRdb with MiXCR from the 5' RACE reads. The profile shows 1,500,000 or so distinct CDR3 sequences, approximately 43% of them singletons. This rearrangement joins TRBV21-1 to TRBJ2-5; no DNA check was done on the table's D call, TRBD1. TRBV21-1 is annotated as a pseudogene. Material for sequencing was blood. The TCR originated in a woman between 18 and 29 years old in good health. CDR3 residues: CASSRPRDRDLETQYF. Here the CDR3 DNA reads TGTGCCAGCAGCAGGCCTCGGGACAGGGATTTAGAGACCCAGTACTTC.